This T cell receptor (beta chain) was recovered during a study of vaccination and CD4 T cells after COVID-19. Study details: Samples after vaccination came a median 72 days past dose two, ranging 14 to 241.

The treatment denotes: approximately 9-day PBMC culture with coronavirus spike peptide pools or control peptides (ViraFEST assay). With peptide pools, ViraFEST first expanded antigen-specific T cells and afterwards sequenced their TCRs. CDR3 size: 13 residues. Trimming removed 4 bases from V and 7 bases from J, with 12 bases in between. Germline CDR1 is SGHTA and CDR2 is FQGNSA. Whole-study results and caveats: Counts of SARS-CoV-2-reactive clonotypes had a median that went from roughly 21 to 40, a nonsignificant change.

As regards this clonotype: Its antigen is not known.

Cultured CD4+ T cell DNA underwent sequencing with the Oncomine TCR Beta short-read assay. TCRdb analysed the PCR reads with MiXCR anew, one entry per CDR3 protein. The sample shows about 20,000 distinct CDR3 sequences, 43% of them seen only once. The origin of this receptor is a human donor who had recovered from COVID-19. Sequenced input: CD4+ T cells from blood, cultured in vitro. The chain uses TRBV7-2 and TRBJ2-3, with no clear D. The chain's CDR3 is CASSSARLNTQYF. The CDR3 coding sequence is TGTGCCAGCAGCTCGGCTAGGTTAAATACGCAGTATTTT.